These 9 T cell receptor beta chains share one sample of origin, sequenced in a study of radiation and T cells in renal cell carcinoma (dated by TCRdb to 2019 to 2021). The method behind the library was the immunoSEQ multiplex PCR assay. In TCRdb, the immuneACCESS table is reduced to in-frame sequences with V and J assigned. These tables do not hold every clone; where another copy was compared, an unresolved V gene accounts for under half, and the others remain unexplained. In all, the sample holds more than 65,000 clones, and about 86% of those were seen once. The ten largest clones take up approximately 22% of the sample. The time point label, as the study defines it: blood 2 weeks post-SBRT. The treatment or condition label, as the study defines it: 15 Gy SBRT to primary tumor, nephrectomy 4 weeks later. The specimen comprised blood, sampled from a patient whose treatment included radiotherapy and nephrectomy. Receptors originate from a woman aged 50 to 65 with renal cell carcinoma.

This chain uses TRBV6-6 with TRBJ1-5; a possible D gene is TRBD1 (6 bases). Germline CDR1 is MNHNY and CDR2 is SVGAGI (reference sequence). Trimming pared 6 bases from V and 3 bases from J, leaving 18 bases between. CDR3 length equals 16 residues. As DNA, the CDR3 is TGTGCCAGCAGGTCCATTCAGGGGTTGAACAATCAGCCCCAGCATTTT. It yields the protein CASRSIQGLNNQPQHF.

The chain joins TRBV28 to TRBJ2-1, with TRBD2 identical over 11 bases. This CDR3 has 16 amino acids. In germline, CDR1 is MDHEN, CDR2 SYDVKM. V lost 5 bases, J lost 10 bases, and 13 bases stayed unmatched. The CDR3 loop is CASSDELAGERLEQFF. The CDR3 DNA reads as TGTGCCAGCAGTGACGAACTAGCGGGGGAGCGCCTCGAGCAGTTCTTC.

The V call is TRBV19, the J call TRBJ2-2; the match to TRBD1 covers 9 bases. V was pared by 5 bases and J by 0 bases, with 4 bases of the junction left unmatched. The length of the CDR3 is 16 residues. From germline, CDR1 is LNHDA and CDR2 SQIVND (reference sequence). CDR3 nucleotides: TGTGCCAGTAGTCCAGGGACAGGGTCGAACACCGGGGAGCTGTTTTTT. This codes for CASSPGTGSNTGELFF.

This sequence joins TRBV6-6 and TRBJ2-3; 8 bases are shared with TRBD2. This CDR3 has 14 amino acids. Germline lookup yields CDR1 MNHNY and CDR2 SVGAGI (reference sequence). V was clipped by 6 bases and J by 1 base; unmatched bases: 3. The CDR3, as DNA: TGTGCCAGCAGCGTAGCGGGGCGCACAGATACGCAGTATTTT. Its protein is CASSVAGRTDTQYF.

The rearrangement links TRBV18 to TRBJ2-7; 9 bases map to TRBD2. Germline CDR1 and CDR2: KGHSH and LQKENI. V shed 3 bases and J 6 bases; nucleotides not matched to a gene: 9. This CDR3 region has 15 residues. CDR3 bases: TGTGCCAGCTCACCCGCTAGCGGGGCGGTCTCCGAGCAGTACTTC. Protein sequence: CASSPASGAVSEQYF.

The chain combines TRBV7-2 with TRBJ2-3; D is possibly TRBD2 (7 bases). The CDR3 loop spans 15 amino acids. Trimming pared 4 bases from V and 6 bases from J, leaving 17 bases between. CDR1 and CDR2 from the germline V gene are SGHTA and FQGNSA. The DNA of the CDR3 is TGTGCCAGCAGCTCCTCTCTCGAGGGGGGGGATACGCAGTATTTT. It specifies CASSSSLEGGDTQYF.

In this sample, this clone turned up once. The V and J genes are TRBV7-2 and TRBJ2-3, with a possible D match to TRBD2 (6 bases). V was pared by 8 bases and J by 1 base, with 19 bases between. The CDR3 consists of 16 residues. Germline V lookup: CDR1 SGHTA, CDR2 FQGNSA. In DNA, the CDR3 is TGTGCCAGCGGCACTCGAGCGGGTGGTGGCACAGATACGCAGTATTTT. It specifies CASGTRAGGGTDTQYF.

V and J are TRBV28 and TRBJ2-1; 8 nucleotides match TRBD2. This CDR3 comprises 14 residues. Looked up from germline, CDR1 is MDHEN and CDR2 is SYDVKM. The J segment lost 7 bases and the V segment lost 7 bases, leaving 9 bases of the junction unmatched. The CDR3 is CASTSAGVGNEQFF. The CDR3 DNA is TGTGCCAGCACCTCAGCGGGAGTCGGGAATGAGCAGTTCTTC.

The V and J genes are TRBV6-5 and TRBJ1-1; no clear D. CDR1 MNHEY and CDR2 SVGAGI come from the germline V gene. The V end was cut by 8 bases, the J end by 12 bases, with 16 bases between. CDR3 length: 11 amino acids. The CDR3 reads CASRLERTTFF. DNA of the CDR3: TGTGCCAGCCGCCTAGAAAGGACGACTTTCTTT.